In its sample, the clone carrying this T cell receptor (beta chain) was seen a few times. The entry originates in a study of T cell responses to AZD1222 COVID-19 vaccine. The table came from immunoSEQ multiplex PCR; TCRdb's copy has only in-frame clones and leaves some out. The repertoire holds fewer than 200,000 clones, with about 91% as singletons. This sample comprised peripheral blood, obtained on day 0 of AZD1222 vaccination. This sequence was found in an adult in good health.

Here the CDR3 DNA reads TGTGCCAGTAGTATCACCAGAAGCTCCTATAATTCACCCCTCCACTTT. It translates to CASSITRSSYNSPLHF. The rearrangement links TRBV19 to TRBJ1-6, with D unresolved. The CDR3 totals 16 residues. V was shortened by 3 bases and J by 0 bases, with 9 bases between the two germline ends. CDR1 and CDR2 (germline): LNHDA, SQIVND (reference sequence).